This T cell receptor (beta chain) was profiled in a study of shared clonotypes between healthy human individuals. Study-wide points: Estimated clonotype richness was generally higher in naive than memory subsets.

Each subset's genomic DNA was split evenly across several immunoSEQ plates. Assay used: immunoSEQ multiplex PCR; TCRdb lists only in-frame clones, some missing. The table lists about 1.5 million clones, approximately 98% of them singletons. This CDR3 has 14 residues. The germline V gene encodes CDR1 SGHRS and CDR2 YFSETQ. With 4 bases clipped from V and 2 bases from J, the junction kept 3 bases outside the gene matches. As to this clone: Antigen unknown. The same CDR3 also results from other DNA sequences found in this sample.

The receptor was derived from a man under 40 in good health. The sequencing input was naive CD4+ T cells sorted from blood. Specified subset: CD45RA+ positively selected. V is TRBV5-1 and J is TRBJ2-1; 7 bases are shared with TRBD1. This chain's CDR3 is CASSTTGTYNEQFF. CDR3 coding DNA: TGCGCCAGCAGCACGACAGGGACCTACAATGAGCAGTTCTTC.